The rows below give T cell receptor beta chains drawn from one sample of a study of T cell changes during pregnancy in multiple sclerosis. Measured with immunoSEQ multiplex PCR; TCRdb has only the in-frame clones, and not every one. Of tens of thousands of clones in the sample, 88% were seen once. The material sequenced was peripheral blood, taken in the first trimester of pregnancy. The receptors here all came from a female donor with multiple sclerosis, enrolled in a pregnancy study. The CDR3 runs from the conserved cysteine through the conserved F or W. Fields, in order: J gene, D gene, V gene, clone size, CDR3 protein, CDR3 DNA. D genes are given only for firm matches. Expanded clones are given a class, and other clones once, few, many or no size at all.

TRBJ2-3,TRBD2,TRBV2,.,CASSGLASSITDTQYF,TGTGCCAGCAGTGGACTAGCCTCCAGTATTACAGATACGCAGTATTTT
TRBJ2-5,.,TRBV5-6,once,CASSFQYKETQYF,TGTGCCAGCAGCTTCCAATACAAAGAGACCCAGTACTTC
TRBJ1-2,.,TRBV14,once,CASSQDIRIGAPYGYTF,TGTGCCAGCAGCCAAGATATACGGATAGGGGCCCCCTATGGCTACACCTTC
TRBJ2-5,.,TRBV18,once,CASSPTGGGGETQYF,TGTGCCAGCTCACCTACCGGAGGGGGCGGAGAGACCCAGTACTTC
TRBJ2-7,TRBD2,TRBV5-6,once,CASSLAASGNYEQYF,TGTGCCAGCAGCTTGGCAGCTAGCGGGAACTACGAGCAGTACTTC
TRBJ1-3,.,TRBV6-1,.,CASSKDRDGNTIYF,TGTGCCAGCAGCAAGGACAGAGATGGAAACACCATATATTTT
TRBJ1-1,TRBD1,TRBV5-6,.,CASSFDRVDTEAFF,TGTGCCAGCAGTTTCGACAGGGTTGACACTGAAGCTTTCTTT
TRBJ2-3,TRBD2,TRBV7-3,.,CASSKGLAGGLTDTQYF,TGTGCCAGCAGCAAGGGACTAGCGGGAGGGCTGACAGATACGCAGTATTTT
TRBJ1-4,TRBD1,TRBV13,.,CASSPRQGHEEKLFF,TGTGCCAGCAGCCCCCGACAGGGACATGAAGAAAAACTGTTTTTT
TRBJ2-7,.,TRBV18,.,CASSPSGAAYEQYF,TGTGCCAGCTCACCTTCAGGGGCAGCGTACGAGCAGTACTTC
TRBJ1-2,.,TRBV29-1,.,CSYSGQWEYGYTF,TGCAGCTATTCAGGGCAGTGGGAATATGGCTACACCTTC
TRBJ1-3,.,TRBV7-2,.,CASSPRFSGNTIYF,TGTGCCAGCAGCCCGAGATTCTCTGGAAACACCATATATTTT
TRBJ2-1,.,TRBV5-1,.,CASSSHTTAYNEQFF,TGCGCCAGCAGCTCGCACACCACAGCTTACAATGAGCAGTTCTTC
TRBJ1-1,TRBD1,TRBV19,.,CASSRQGSFNTEAFF,TGTGCCAGTAGCCGACAGGGATCGTTTAACACTGAAGCTTTCTTT
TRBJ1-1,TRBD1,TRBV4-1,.,CASSRELGTGGGWAFF,TGCGCCAGCAGCCGAGAACTGGGGACAGGGGGCGGTTGGGCTTTCTTT
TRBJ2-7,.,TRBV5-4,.,CASSLESSNYEQYF,TGTGCCAGCAGCTTGGAGTCTAGCAACTACGAGCAGTACTTC
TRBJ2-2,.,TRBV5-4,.,CASSLEVGAVELFF,TGTGCCAGCAGCTTGGAAGTGGGGGCGGTGGAGCTGTTTTTT
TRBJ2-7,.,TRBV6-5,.,CASSYSKPIHYEQYF,TGTGCCAGCAGTTACTCGAAACCAATACACTACGAGCAGTACTTC
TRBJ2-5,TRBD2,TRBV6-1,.,CASSEWLAGDETQYF,TGTGCCAGCAGTGAATGGCTAGCGGGAGACGAGACCCAGTACTTC
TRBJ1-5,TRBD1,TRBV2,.,CASSEQGASLQPQHF,TGTGCCAGCAGTGAACAGGGGGCCTCGTTGCAGCCCCAGCATTTT
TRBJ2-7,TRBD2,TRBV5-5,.,CASSLSGRFEQYF,TGTGCCAGCAGCTTAAGCGGGAGGTTCGAGCAGTACTTC
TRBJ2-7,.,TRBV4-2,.,CASSQDLLDYEQYF,TGTGCCAGCAGCCAAGATTTGTTAGACTACGAGCAGTACTTC
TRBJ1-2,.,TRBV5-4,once,CASSRVGEGSDGYTF,TGTGCCAGCAGCCGGGTTGGTGAGGGTTCGGATGGCTACACCTTC
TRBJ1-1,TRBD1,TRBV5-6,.,CASSLAVQGVGNTEAFF,TGTGCCAGCAGCTTGGCCGTCCAGGGGGTAGGCAACACTGAAGCTTTCTTT
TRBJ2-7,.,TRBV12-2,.,CASRTNDWTAEDYEQYF,TGTGCAAGTCGCACAAACGACTGGACAGCGGAGGACTACGAGCAGTACTTC
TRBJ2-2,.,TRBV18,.,CASSPYVTGAGELFF,TGTGCCAGCTCACCGTACGTTACAGGCGCCGGGGAGCTGTTTTTT
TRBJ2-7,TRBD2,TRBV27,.,CASSLGTSGIYEQYF,TGTGCCAGCAGTTTAGGGACTAGCGGGATTTACGAGCAGTACTTC
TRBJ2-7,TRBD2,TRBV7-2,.,CASSRSGGSYEQYF,TGTGCCAGCAGCCGTAGCGGGGGCTCCTACGAGCAGTACTTC
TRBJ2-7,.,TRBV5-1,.,CASRYQTSSFEQYF,TGCGCCAGCAGGTATCAGACTAGTAGTTTCGAGCAGTACTTC
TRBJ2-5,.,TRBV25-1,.,CASSEEPSVETQYF,TGTGCCAGCAGTGAAGAACCTAGCGTGGAGACCCAGTACTTC
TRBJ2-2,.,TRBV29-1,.,CSGLLPNTGELFF,TGCAGCGGTCTACTGCCGAACACCGGGGAGCTGTTTTTT
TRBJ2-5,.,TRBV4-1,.,CASSQVSLQETQYF,TGCGCCAGCAGCCAAGTATCCCTCCAAGAGACCCAGTACTTC
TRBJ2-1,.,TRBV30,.,CASSPQGEQFF,TGTGCCTCCTCCCCCCAGGGTGAGCAGTTCTTC
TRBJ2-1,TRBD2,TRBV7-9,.,CASSPNYLAGEGNEQFF,TGTGCCAGCAGCCCAAACTATCTAGCGGGCGAAGGCAATGAGCAGTTCTTC
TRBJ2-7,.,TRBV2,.,CASSPGGYPYEQYF,TGTGCCAGCAGTCCCGGGGGTTACCCCTACGAGCAGTACTTC
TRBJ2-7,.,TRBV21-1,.,CASSKAGSGRSQGYEQYF,TGTGCCAGCAGCAAAGCAGGTAGCGGGAGGTCCCAGGGTTACGAGCAGTACTTC
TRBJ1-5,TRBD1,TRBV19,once,CASTHRGPGQPQHF,TGTGCCAGTACCCACAGGGGGCCGGGTCAGCCCCAGCATTTT
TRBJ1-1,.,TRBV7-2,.,CASSPGSSTEAFF,TGTGCCAGCAGCCCGGGATCGAGCACTGAAGCTTTCTTT
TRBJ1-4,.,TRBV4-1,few,CASSPYGTAENEKLFF,TGCGCCAGCAGCCCCTATGGGACTGCAGAGAATGAAAAACTGTTTTTT
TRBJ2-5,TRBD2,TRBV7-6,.,CASSSKLREGRETQYF,TGTGCCAGCAGCTCCAAATTACGGGAGGGAAGAGAGACCCAGTACTTC
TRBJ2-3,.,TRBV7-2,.,CASSSSADTQYF,TGTGCCAGCAGCTCTAGTGCAGATACGCAGTATTTT
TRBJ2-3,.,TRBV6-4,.,CASSEVRGSTDTQYF,TGTGCCAGCAGCGAGGTGCGGGGTAGCACAGATACGCAGTATTTT
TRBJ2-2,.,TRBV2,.,CASSAIQDTGELFF,TGTGCCAGCAGCGCAATACAGGATACCGGGGAGCTGTTTTTT
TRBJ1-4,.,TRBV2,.,CASRDSDATNEKLFF,TGTGCCAGCAGGGACAGCGATGCAACTAATGAAAAACTGTTTTTT
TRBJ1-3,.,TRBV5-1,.,CASRGAGSSGNTIYF,TGCGCCAGCAGGGGGGCAGGGAGCTCTGGAAACACCATATATTTT
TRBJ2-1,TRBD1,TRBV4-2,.,CASSQDSGTGSNNEQFF,TGTGCCAGCAGCCAGGATTCCGGGACAGGGTCCAACAATGAGCAGTTCTTC
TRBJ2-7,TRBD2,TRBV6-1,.,CASRGLAGTYEQYF,TGTGCCAGCAGGGGGCTAGCGGGGACCTACGAGCAGTACTTC
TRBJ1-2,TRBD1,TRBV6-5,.,CASSLDRATGYTF,TGTGCCAGCAGTTTAGACAGGGCCACTGGCTACACCTTC
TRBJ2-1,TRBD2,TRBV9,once,CASSGGLAANEQFF,TGTGCCAGCAGCGGTGGACTAGCGGCAAATGAGCAGTTCTTC
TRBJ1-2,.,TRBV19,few,CASSMRVAYGYTF,TGTGCCAGTAGTATGCGGGTCGCCTATGGCTACACCTTC
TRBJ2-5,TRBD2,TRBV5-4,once,CASSFASGRTFQETQYF,TGTGCCAGCAGCTTCGCTAGCGGGAGGACATTCCAAGAGACCCAGTACTTC
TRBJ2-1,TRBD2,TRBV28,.,CATGPSGTSAHEQFF,TGTGCCACCGGCCCGTCCGGGACTAGCGCCCATGAGCAGTTCTTC